The entry that follows covers one T cell receptor beta chain sequence. Its antigen is not known. This sample was taken from a study of response to subunit inactivated influenza vaccine. Findings and limits, study-wide: Seasonal influenza vaccination, on each occasion, was suggested by the authors to recruit few new T cells.

This CDR3 spans 12 amino acids. CDR1 and CDR2 (germline): SGHTA, FQGNSA. V lost 3 bases, J lost 5 bases, and 7 bases lay in between. Each CDR3 protein is one row after TCRdb ran MiXCR on the RT-PCR reads. The data show hundreds of thousands of distinct CDR3 sequences, with 11% to 15% seen just once and approximately 7% held by the top ten. Sequenced here: PBMCs from blood, sampled roughly 15 days before vaccination. The chain has TRBV7-2 and TRBJ2-5; D remains ambiguous. This clonotype was sampled from a man aged 50-59 years who received an inactivated influenza vaccine. The CDR3 bases are TGTGCCAGCAGCTTCTACACGGAGACCCAGTACTTC. This translates into CASSFYTETQYF.